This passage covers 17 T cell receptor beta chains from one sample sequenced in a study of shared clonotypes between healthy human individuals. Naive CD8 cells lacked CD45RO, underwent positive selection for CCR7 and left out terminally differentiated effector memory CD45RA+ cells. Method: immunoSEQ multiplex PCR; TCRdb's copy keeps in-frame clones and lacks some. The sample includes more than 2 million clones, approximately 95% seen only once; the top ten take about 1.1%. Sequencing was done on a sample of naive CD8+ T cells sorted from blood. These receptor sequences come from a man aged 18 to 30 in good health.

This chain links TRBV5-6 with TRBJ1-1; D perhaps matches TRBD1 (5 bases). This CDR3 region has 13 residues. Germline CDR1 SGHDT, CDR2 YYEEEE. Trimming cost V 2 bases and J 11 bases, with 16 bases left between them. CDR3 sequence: CASSLGQGGWAFF. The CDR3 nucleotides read TGTGCCAGCAGCTTAGGGCAGGGCGGTTGGGCTTTCTTT. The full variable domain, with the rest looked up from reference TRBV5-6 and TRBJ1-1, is DAGVTQSPTHLIKTRGQQVTLRCSPKSGHDTVSWYQQALGQGPQFIFQYYEEEERQRGNFPDRFSGHQFPNYSSELNVNALLLGDSALYLCASSLGQGGWAFFGQGTRLTVV.

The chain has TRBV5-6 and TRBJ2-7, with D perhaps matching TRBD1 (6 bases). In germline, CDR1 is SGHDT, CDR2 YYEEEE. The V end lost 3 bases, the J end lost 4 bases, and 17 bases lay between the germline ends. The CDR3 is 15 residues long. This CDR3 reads CASSSEAQGLYEQYF. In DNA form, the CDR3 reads TGTGCCAGCAGCTCCGAGGCCCAGGGGCTTTACGAGCAGTACTTC.

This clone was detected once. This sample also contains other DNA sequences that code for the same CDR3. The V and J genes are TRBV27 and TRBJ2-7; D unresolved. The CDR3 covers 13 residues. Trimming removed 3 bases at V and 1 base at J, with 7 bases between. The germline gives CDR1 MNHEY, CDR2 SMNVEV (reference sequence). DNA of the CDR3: TGTGCCAGCAGTTTTGACGCATCCTACGAGCAGTACTTC. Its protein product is CASSFDASYEQYF.

The CDR3 reads CASSSSNPEGPNEKLFF. The DNA for the CDR3 is TGTGCCAGCAGCTCATCCAACCCGGAAGGGCCTAATGAAAAACTGTTTTTT. The V call is TRBV7-9, the J call TRBJ1-4; D ambiguous. Per germline, CDR1 SEHNR and CDR2 FQNEAQ (reference sequence). Trimming cost V 4 bases and J 3 bases, with 18 bases left between them. This CDR3 has 17 amino acids.

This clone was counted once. The CDR3 nucleotides read TGTGCCAGCAGTTTAATGGGGGGCTTGACTGAAGCTTTCTTT. Protein sequence: CASSLMGGLTEAFF. The chain employs TRBV27 and TRBJ1-1, with a weak D call TRBD1 (6 bases). The CDR3 has 14 amino acids. Trimming shortened V by 2 bases and J by 5 bases, and 12 bases separated the two germline ends. Germline CDR1 and CDR2: MNHEY and SMNVEV (reference sequence).

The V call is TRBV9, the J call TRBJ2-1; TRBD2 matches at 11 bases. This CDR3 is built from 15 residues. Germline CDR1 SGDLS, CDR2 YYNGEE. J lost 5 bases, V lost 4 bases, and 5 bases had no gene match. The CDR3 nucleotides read TGTGCCAGCAGCCTCGGGACTAGCGGCCACAATGAGCAGTTCTTC. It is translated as CASSLGTSGHNEQFF. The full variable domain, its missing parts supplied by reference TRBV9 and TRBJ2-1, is DSGVTQTPKHLITATGQRVTLRCSPRSGDLSVYWYQQSLDQGLQFLIQYYNGEERAKGNILERFSAQQFPDLHSELNLSSLELGDSALYFCASSLGTSGHNEQFFGPGTRLTVL.

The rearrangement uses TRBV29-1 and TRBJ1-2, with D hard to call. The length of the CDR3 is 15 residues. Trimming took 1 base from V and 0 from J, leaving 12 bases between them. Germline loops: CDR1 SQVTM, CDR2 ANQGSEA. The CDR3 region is CSVEGSELANYGYTF. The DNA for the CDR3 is TGCAGCGTTGAAGGGTCGGAGTTAGCTAACTATGGCTACACCTTC.

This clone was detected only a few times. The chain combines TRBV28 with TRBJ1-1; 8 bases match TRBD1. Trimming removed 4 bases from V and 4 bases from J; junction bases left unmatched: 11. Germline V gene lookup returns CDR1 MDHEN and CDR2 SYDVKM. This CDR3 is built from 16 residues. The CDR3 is CASSWTGLGLRTEAFF. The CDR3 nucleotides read TGTGCCAGCAGTTGGACAGGGCTCGGCCTTCGCACTGAAGCTTTCTTT.

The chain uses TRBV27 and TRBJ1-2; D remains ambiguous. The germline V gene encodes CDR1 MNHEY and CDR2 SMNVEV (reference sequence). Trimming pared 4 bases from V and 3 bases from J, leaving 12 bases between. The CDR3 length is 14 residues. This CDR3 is CASSSTGRYYGYTF. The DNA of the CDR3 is TGTGCCAGCAGTTCCACGGGCAGGTACTATGGCTACACCTTC.

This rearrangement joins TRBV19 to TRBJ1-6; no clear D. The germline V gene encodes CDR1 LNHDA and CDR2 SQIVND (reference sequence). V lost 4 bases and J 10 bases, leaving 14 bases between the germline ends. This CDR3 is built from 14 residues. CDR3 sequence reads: CASSSREIGSPLHF. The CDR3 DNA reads TGTGCCAGTAGTAGCCGTGAAATTGGGTCACCCCTCCACTTT.

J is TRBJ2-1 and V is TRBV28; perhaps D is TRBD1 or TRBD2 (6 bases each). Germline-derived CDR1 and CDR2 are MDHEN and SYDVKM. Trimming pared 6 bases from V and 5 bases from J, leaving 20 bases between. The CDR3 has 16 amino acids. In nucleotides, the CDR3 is TGTGCCAGCAGCCGCACCCCCGGGGGCTTAAACAATGAGCAGTTCTTC. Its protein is CASSRTPGGLNNEQFF.

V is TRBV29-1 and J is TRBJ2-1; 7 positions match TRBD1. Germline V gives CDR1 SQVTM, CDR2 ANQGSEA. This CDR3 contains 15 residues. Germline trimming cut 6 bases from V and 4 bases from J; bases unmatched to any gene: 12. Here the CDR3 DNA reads TGCAGCGTCAATACCCCGGGACAGACATACAATGAGCAGTTCTTC. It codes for CSVNTPGQTYNEQFF.

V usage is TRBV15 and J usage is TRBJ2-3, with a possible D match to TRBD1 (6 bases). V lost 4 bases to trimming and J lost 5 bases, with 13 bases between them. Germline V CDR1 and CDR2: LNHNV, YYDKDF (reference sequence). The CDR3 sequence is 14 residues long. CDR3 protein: CATSTGQSGDTQYF. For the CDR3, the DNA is TGTGCCACCAGCACCGGACAGTCAGGAGATACGCAGTATTTT.

Here the CDR3 reads CSVDGAGQGVTDTQYF. CDR3 coding DNA: TGCAGCGTTGATGGGGCGGGACAGGGGGTCACAGATACGCAGTATTTT. The genes are TRBV29-1 and TRBJ2-3, with 11 bases identical to TRBD1. The CDR3 length is 16 residues. Germline V gene sequence: CDR1 SQVTM, CDR2 ANQGSEA. V dropped 3 bases and J dropped 2; count of bases not matched to a gene: 7.

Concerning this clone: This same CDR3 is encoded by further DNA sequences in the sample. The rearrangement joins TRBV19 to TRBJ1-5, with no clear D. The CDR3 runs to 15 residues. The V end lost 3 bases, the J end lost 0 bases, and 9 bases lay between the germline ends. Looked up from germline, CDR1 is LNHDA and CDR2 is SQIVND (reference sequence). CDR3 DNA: TGTGCCAGTAGTATGGGGTCTTATAGCAATCAGCCCCAGCATTTT. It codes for CASSMGSYSNQPQHF.

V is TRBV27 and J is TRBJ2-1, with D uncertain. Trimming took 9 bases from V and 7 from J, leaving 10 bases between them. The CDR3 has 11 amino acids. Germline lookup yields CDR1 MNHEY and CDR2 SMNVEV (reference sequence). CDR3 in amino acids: CARPPINEQFF. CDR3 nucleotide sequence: TGTGCCAGACCCCCAATTAATGAGCAGTTCTTC.

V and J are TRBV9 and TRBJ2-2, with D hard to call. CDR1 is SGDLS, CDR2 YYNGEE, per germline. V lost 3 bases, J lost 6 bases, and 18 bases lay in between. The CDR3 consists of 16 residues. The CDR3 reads CASSDSGRAVAGELFF. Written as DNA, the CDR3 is TGTGCCAGCAGCGACAGTGGAAGGGCGGTAGCCGGGGAGCTGTTTTTT.